The text below deals with one T cell receptor (beta chain). V dropped 5 bases and J dropped 3 bases, with 13 bases sitting between them. The CDR3 is 14 amino acids. In germline, CDR1 is MDHEN, CDR2 SYDVKM. This record belongs to a study of blood T cell repertoires in COVID-19. Authors' methods: Cell counts per sample came from amplifying reference gene primers. Libraries were prepared by immunoSEQ multiplex PCR; TCRdb keeps only in-frame clonotypes and omits some of them. V, J and clone size reflect that table, while D and trimming were determined from the DNA. The data hold approximately 390,000 clones, with 90% observed a single time.

Sequenced material: peripheral blood. The receptor was derived from a man younger than 35 with active or convalescent COVID-19. The J gene is TRBJ1-2, the V gene TRBV28; the D gene is possibly TRBD1 (5 bases). DNA of the CDR3: TGTGCCAGCAGTCGGACAATGACGGACTATGGCTACACCTTC. It codes for CASSRTMTDYGYTF.